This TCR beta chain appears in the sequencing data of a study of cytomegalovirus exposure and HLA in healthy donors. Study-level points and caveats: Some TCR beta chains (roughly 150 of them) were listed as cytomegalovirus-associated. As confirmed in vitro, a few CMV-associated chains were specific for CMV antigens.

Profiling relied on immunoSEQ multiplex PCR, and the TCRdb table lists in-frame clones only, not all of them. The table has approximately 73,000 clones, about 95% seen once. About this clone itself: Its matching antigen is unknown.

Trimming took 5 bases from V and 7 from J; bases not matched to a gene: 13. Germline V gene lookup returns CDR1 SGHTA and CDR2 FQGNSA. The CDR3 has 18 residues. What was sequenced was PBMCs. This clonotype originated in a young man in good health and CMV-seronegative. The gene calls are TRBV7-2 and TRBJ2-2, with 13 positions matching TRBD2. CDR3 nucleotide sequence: TGTGCCAGCAGCCCCCTGCCCGGGACTAGCGGGGAAAACGGGGAGCTGTTTTTT. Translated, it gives CASSPLPGTSGENGELFF.